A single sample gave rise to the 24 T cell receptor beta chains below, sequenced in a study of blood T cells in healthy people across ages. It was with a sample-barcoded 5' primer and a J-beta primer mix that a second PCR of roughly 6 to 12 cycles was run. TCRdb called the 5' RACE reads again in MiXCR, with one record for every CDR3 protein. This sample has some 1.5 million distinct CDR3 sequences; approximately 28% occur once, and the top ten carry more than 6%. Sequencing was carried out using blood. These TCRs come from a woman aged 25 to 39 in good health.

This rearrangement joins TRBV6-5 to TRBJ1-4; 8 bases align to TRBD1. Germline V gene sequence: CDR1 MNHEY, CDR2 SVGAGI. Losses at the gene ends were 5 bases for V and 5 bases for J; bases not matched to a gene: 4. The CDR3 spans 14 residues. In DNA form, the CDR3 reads TGTGCCAGCAGTCAGGACAGGGTAAATGAAAAACTGTTTTTT. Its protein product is CASSQDRVNEKLFF.

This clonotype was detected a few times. The CDR3 DNA is TGTGCCAGCGCCCTCCGGGGATTTAACACTGAAGCTTTCTTT. Translation gives CASALRGFNTEAFF. This sequence joins TRBV27 and TRBJ1-1; no reliable D call. The germline gives CDR1 MNHEY, CDR2 SMNVEV (reference sequence). V shed 8 bases and J shed 2 bases, with 15 bases lying between them. The length of the CDR3 is 14 residues.

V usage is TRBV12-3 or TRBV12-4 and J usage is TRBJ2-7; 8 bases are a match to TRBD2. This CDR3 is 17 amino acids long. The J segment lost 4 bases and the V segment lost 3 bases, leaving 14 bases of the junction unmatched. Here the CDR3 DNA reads TGTGCCAGCAGTTTTTCACTAGCGGTGCCGTCCAGGTACGAGCAGTACTTC. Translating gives CASSFSLAVPSRYEQYF.

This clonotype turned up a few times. The CDR3 sequence: CASSVTSGFPDTQYF. The CDR3 DNA reads as TGTGCCAGCAGTGTGACTAGCGGGTTCCCAGATACGCAGTATTTT. The chain joins TRBV6-2 or TRBV6-3 to TRBJ2-3, with 10 nucleotides matching TRBD2. The V gene's germline CDR1 is MNHEY and CDR2 SVGEGT. J was trimmed by 4 bases and V by 5 bases; bases with no gene match: 6. The CDR3 contains 15 residues.

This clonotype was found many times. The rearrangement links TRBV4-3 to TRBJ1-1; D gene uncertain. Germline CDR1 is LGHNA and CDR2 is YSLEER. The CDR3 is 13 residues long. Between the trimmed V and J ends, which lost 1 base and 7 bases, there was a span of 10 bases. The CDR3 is CASSQARGNEAFF. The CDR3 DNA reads TGCGCCAGCAGCCAAGCCCGGGGTAATGAAGCTTTCTTT.

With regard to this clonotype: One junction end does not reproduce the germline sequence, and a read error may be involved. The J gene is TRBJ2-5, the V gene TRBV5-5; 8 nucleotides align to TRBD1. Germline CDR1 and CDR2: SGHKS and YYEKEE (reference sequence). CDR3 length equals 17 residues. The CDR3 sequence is CASSLAPAAGGAETRYF. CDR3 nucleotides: TGTGCCAGCAGCTTGGCCCCGGCGGCAGGGGGCGCGGAGACCCGGTACTTC.

CDR3 nucleotide sequence: TGTGCCAGTAAGCCACGTCTCATGGCAGTCGGCTATGGCTACACCTTC. Protein: CASKPRLMAVGYGYTF. The V and J genes are TRBV19 and TRBJ1-2; no reliable D call. The germline gives CDR1 LNHDA, CDR2 SQIVND (reference sequence). This CDR3 region has 16 residues. With 7 bases removed from V and 4 bases from J, the gap between germline ends came to 22 bases.

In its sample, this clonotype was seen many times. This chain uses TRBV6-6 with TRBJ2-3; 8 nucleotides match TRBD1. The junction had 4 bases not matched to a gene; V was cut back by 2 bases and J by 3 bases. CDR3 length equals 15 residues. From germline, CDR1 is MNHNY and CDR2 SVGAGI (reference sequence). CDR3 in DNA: TGTGCCAGCAGTTACCCTGGACAGGGAACAGATACGCAGTATTTT. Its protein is CASSYPGQGTDTQYF.

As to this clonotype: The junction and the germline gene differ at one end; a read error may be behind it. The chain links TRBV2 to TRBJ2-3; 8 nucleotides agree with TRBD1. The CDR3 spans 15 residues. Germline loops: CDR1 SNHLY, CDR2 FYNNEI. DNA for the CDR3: TGTGCCAGCAGGCCCGACAGGGGAAGCACAGATACGCGGTATTTT. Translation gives CASRPDRGSTDTRYF.

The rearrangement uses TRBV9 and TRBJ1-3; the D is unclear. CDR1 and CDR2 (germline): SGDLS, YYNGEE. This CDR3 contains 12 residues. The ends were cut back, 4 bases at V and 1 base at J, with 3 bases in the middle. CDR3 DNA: TGTGCCAGCAGCACTTCTGGAAACACCATATATTTT. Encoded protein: CASSTSGNTIYF.

CDR3 in amino acids: CAISEVSGAETQFF. CDR3 coding DNA: TGTGCCATCAGTGAAGTTTCAGGGGCGGAGACCCAGTTCTTC. The chain uses TRBV10-3 and TRBJ2-1; maybe TRBD1 (6 bases). Trimming left V 3 bases short and J 13 bases short, with 19 bases between. The germline V gene has CDR1 ENHRY and CDR2 SYGVKD. The CDR3 has 14 amino acids.

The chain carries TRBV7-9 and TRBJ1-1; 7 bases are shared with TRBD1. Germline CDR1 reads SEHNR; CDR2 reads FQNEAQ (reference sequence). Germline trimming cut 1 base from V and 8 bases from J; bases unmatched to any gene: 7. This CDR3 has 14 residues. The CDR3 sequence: CASSLVGTVSEAFF. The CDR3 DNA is TGTGCCAGCAGCTTAGTGGGGACAGTCAGCGAAGCTTTCTTT. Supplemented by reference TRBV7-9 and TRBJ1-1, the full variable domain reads DTGVSQNPRHKITKRGQNVTFRCDPISEHNRLYWYRQTLGQGPEFLTYFQNEAQLEKSRLLSDRFSAERPKGSFSTLEIQRTEQGDSAMYLCASSLVGTVSEAFFGQGTRLTVV.

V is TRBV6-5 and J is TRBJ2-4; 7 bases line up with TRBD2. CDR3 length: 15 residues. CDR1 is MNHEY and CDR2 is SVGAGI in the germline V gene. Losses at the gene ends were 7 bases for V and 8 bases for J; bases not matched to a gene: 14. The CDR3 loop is CASKRGSRERDIQYF. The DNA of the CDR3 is TGTGCCAGCAAAAGAGGCTCGCGGGAGAGAGACATTCAGTACTTC.

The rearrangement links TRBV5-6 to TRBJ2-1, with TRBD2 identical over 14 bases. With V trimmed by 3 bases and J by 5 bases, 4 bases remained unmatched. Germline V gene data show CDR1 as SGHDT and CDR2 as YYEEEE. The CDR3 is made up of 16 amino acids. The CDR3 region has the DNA TGTGCCAGCAGCTGGGGACTAGCGGGAGTTAACAATGAGCAGTTCTTC. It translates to CASSWGLAGVNNEQFF.

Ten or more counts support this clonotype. The CDR3 DNA follows: TGCAGCGTTGAGGGACTAGCGGGAGTCGGGGAGCAGTACTTC. Translating gives CSVEGLAGVGEQYF. V is TRBV29-1 and J is TRBJ2-7, with TRBD2 matching 14 bases. Looked up from germline, CDR1 is SQVTM and CDR2 is ANQGSEA. V was pared by 3 bases and J by 7 bases, with 5 bases of the junction left unmatched. The CDR3 totals 14 residues.

The CDR3 DNA sequence: TGTGCCAGCCAGACGGTTTATAGCAATCAGCCCCAGCATTTT. Translated: CASQTVYSNQPQHF. The rearrangement uses TRBV2 and TRBJ1-5; no reliable D call. The V end was cut by 8 bases, the J end by 0 bases, with 11 bases between. Germline values: CDR1 SNHLY, CDR2 FYNNEI. The length of the CDR3 is 14 residues. Supplemented by reference TRBV2 and TRBJ1-5, the full variable domain reads EPEVTQTPSHQVTQMGQEVILRCVPISNHLYFYWYRQILGQKVEFLVSFYNNEISEKSEIFDDQFSVERPDGSNFTLKIRSTKLEDSAMYFCASQTVYSNQPQHFGDGTRLSIL.

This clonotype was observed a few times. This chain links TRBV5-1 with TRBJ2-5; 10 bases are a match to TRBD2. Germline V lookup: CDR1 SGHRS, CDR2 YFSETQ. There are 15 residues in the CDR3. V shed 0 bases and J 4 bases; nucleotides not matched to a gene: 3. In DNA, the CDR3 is TGCGCCAGCAGCTTGGAGCCTAGCGGGGGAGAGACCCAGTACTTC. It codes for CASSLEPSGGETQYF.

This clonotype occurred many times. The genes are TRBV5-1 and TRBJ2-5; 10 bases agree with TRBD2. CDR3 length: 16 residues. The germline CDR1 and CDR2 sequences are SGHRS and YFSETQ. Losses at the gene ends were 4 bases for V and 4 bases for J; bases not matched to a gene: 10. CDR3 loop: CASSQTLLAGAETQYF. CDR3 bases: TGCGCCAGCAGCCAAACCCTCCTAGCGGGGGCAGAGACCCAGTACTTC.

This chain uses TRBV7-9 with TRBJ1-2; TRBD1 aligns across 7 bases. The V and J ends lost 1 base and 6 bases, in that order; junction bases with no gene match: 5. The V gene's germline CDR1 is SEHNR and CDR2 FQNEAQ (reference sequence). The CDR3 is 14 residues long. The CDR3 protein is CASSLVDRVDGYTF. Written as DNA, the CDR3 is TGTGCCAGCAGCTTAGTCGACAGGGTGGATGGCTACACCTTC.

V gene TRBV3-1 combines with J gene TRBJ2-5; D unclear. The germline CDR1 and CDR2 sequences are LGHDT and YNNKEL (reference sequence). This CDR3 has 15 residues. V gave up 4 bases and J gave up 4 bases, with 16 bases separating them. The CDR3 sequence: CASSPPAVTPETQYF. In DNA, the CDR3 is TGTGCCAGCAGCCCGCCTGCAGTGACCCCAGAGACCCAGTACTTC.

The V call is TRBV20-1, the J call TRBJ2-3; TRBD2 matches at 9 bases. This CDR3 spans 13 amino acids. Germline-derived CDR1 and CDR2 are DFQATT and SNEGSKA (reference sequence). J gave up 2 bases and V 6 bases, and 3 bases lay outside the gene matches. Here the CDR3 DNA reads TGCAGTGCCCGCGGGGGGGACACAGATACGCAGTATTTT. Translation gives CSARGGDTDTQYF.

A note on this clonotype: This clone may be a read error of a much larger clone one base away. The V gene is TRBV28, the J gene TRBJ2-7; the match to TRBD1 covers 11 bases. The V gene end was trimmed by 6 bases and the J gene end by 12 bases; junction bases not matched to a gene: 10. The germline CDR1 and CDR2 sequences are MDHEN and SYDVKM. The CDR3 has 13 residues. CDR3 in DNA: TGTGCCAGCAGCTTCCCCCGGGACAGGGGGTGGTACTTC. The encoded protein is CASSFPRDRGWYF. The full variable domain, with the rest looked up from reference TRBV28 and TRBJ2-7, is DVKVTQSSRYLVKRTGEKVFLECVQDMDHENMFWYRQDPGLGLRLIYFSYDVKMKEKGDIPEGYSVSREKKERFSLILESASTNQTSMYLCASSFPRDRGWYFGPGTRLTVT.

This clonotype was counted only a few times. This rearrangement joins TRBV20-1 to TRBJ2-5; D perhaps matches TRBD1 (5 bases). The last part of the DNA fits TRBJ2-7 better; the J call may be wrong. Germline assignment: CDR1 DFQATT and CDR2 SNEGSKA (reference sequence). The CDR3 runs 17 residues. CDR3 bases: TGCAGTGCTAGAGATCGTAAAAAAGAAGACAGCCGATACGAGCAGTACTTC. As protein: CSARDRKKEDSRYEQYF.

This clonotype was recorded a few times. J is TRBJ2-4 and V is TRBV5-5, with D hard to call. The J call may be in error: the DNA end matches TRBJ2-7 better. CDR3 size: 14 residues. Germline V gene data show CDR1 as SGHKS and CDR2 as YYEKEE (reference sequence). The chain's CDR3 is CASSLWAGTYEQYF. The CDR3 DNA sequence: TGTGCCAGCAGCTTGTGGGCCGGAACCTACGAGCAGTACTTC.